The 15 T cell receptor beta chains below come from one sample, sequenced in a study of OX40 agonist ivuxolimab in advanced cancers. TCRdb keeps only in-frame clones here, not all; method: immunoSEQ multiplex PCR. The table records under 95,000 clones, about nine tenths of them present only once. The input for sequencing was CD4+ or CD8+ T cells sorted from blood, taken in a trial of the OX40 agonist ivuxolimab. The receptors come from an adult with an advanced solid tumor such as melanoma, head and neck, liver or kidney cancer.

The CDR3 sequence is CASSTAQGNQPQHF. The CDR3 DNA is TGTGCCAGCAGCACCGCTCAAGGTAATCAGCCCCAGCATTTT. V is TRBV28 and J is TRBJ1-5; D gene ambiguous. The CDR3 contains 14 residues. V dropped 6 bases and J dropped 4 bases, with 13 bases sitting between them. From germline, CDR1 is MDHEN and CDR2 SYDVKM.

The chain employs TRBV18 and TRBJ2-1; TRBD1 agrees at 7 bases. This CDR3 has 15 amino acids. The germline CDR1 and CDR2 sequences are KGHSH and LQKENI. V gave up 3 bases and J gave up 2 bases; unmatched junction bases: 4. CDR3 DNA: TGTGCCAGCTCACCCGACAGGGTCACCTACAATGAGCAGTTCTTC. It encodes CASSPDRVTYNEQFF.

The chain uses TRBV4-1 and TRBJ2-7; D call uncertain. Germline V gene data show CDR1 as MGHRA and CDR2 as YSYEKL. Trimming shortened V by 0 bases and J by 6 bases, and 21 bases separated the two germline ends. The CDR3 covers 17 residues. The CDR3, as DNA: TGCGCCAGCAGCCAAGATAGGTGGCCTTCCCCCCTGGGCGAGCAGTACTTC. This translates into CASSQDRWPSPLGEQYF.

The chain joins TRBV11-2 to TRBJ2-7, with D maybe TRBD2 (5 bases). Germline lookup yields CDR1 SGHAT and CDR2 FQNNGV. The CDR3 is 15 residues long. V lost 2 bases, J lost 3 bases, and 14 bases lay in between. This CDR3 is CASSLLPLTSYEQYF. The CDR3 bases are TGTGCCAGCAGCTTATTACCCCTAACTAGCTACGAGCAGTACTTC.

This chain links TRBV7-9 with TRBJ2-7; no clear D gene. The CDR3 is made up of 12 amino acids. With 8 bases removed from V and 2 bases from J, the gap between germline ends came to 10 bases. Germline-derived CDR1 and CDR2 are SEHNR and FQNEAQ (reference sequence). CDR3 DNA: TGTGCCAGCGGCAGTGGGACCTACGAGCAGTACTTC. It translates to CASGSGTYEQYF.

CDR3 sequence reads: CAWSGRETQYF. The CDR3 coding sequence is TGTGCCTGGAGTGGGCGGGAGACCCAGTACTTC. The chain combines TRBV30 with TRBJ2-5; D uncertain. This CDR3 spans 11 amino acids. Germline CDR1 GTSNPN, CDR2 SVGIG (reference sequence). V gave up 1 base and J gave up 5 bases, with 5 bases separating them.

V usage is TRBV6-5 and J usage is TRBJ1-1, with no clear D. The CDR3 runs 14 residues. Germline V CDR1 and CDR2: MNHEY, SVGAGI. Deletions cut 1 base from V and 1 base from J, with 7 bases between. For the CDR3, the DNA is TGTGCCAGCAGTTACTTACAGAAGAACACTGAAGCTTTCTTT. This gives the protein CASSYLQKNTEAFF.

This chain uses TRBV30 with TRBJ1-4, with D maybe TRBD1 (5 bases). Germline V lookup: CDR1 GTSNPN, CDR2 SVGIG (reference sequence). Trimming pared 2 bases from V and 4 bases from J, leaving 20 bases between. The CDR3 covers 17 residues. The DNA of the CDR3 is TGTGCCTGGAGTCGACTGAATACAAGGAGGGGTAATGAAAAACTGTTTTTT. The encoded protein is CAWSRLNTRRGNEKLFF.

This chain joins TRBV28 and TRBJ2-1, with 9 bases matching TRBD1. This CDR3 spans 20 amino acids. Germline V gene lookup returns CDR1 MDHEN and CDR2 SYDVKM. V shed 3 bases and J 0 bases; nucleotides not matched to a gene: 15. CDR3 loop: CASSFPMTGGGFSSYNEQFF. CDR3 nucleotides: TGTGCCAGCAGTTTCCCCATGACAGGGGGTGGCTTTAGCTCCTACAATGAGCAGTTCTTC.

The CDR3 DNA follows: TGCAGTGCTCCCCGGCCAGATACGCAGTATTTT. It specifies CSAPRPDTQYF. V usage is TRBV20-1 and J usage is TRBJ2-3; D not resolved. Per the germline V gene, CDR1 is DFQATT and CDR2 is SNEGSKA (reference sequence). The CDR3 spans 11 residues. With 5 bases removed from V and 4 bases from J, the gap between germline ends came to 7 bases.

The chain combines TRBV7-8 with TRBJ2-5, with a tentative D call TRBD2 (6 bases). Trimming left V 6 bases short and J 4 bases short, with 18 bases between. CDR3 size: 15 residues. Looked up from germline, CDR1 is SGHVS and CDR2 is FQNEAQ. CDR3 sequence: CASRRDSLRGETQYF. In nucleotides, the CDR3 is TGTGCCAGCAGGCGGGACTCCCTGCGAGGAGAGACCCAGTACTTC. The whole variable domain, remainder taken from reference TRBV7-8 and TRBJ2-5, is GAGVSQSPRYKVAKRGQDVALRCDPISGHVSLFWYQQALGQGPEFLTYFQNEAQLDKSGLPSDRFFAERPEGSVSTLKIQRTQQEDSAVYLCASRRDSLRGETQYFGPGTRLLVL.

The rearrangement links TRBV6-4 to TRBJ1-1; D possibly corresponds to TRBD1 (5 bases). Trimming pared 6 bases from V and 0 bases from J, leaving 11 bases between. The CDR3 consists of 14 residues. Per germline, CDR1 MRHNA and CDR2 SNTAGT. CDR3 amino acids: CASRPGPLNTEAFF. DNA of the CDR3: TGTGCCAGCAGACCGGGACCATTGAACACTGAAGCTTTCTTT.

V gene TRBV6-5 combines with J gene TRBJ2-7, with unresolved D. This CDR3 is built from 13 residues. In germline, CDR1 is MNHEY, CDR2 SVGAGI. V was clipped by 6 bases and J by 4 bases, with 13 bases between them. The DNA of the CDR3 is TGTGCCAGCAGCCGGGCCAAGGAATACGAGCAGTACTTC. Encoded protein: CASSRAKEYEQYF.

This clone was detected only once. The chain links TRBV18 to TRBJ1-2; no clear D gene. The CDR3 consists of 12 residues. Germline V gene lookup returns CDR1 KGHSH and CDR2 LQKENI. Trimming took off 2 bases at V and 8 bases at J, with 9 bases between the two ends. The CDR3 spells CASSPTHQGYTF. In nucleotides, the CDR3 is TGTGCCAGCTCACCAACCCACCAAGGCTACACCTTC.

This sequence joins TRBV10-1 and TRBJ2-4; D might be TRBD1 or TRBD2, each matching 5 bases. The CDR3 covers 13 residues. Germline V gene data show CDR1 as WNHNN and CDR2 as SYGVQD (reference sequence). V lost 5 bases and J 9 bases, leaving 14 bases between the germline ends. DNA for the CDR3: TGCGCCAGCAGTATGGACATTGAGGGCATTCAGTACTTC. Protein: CASSMDIEGIQYF.